These 25 T cell receptor beta chains share one sample of origin, sequenced in a study of human T cells and chemical hapten exposure. TCRdb redid the calling of the RACE reads with MiXCR, one entry per CDR3 protein. The data hold about 250,000 distinct CDR3 sequences, with 7.5% to 9% observed a single time. Noted time point: pre-sensitization, week 0. Treatment indicated: therapeutic diphenylcyclopropenone sensitization with weekly scalp DPC. Sample: whole blood, taken in connection with sensitization to the hapten diphenylcyclopropenone (DPC). The receptors come from a man aged 18 to 30 with alopecia areata. Some clones in this sample may be carry-over from other donors' samples.

This clonotype was observed at least ten times. The rearrangement joins TRBV11-2 to TRBJ1-4; D is unresolved. Germline V gene lookup returns CDR1 SGHAT and CDR2 FQNNGV. The CDR3 totals 16 residues. V dropped 4 bases and J dropped 0 bases, with 12 bases sitting between them. CDR3 bases: TGTGCCAGCAGCTGGCGGCTCCATGCAACTAATGAAAAACTGTTTTTT. As protein: CASSWRLHATNEKLFF.

The V and J genes are TRBV11-2 and TRBJ2-5; possibly TRBD2 for D (5 bases). The CDR3 runs to 16 residues. Germline CDR1 and CDR2: SGHAT and FQNNGV. V lost 5 bases, J lost 3 bases, and 19 bases lay in between. The CDR3 DNA reads as TGTGCCAGCAGCCTCCAGCCGGGGTCTACAGAAGAGACCCAGTACTTC. Protein product: CASSLQPGSTEETQYF.

This clonotype showed up just a few times. This chain joins TRBV20-1 and TRBJ2-5, with TRBD1 matching over 7 bases. The CDR3 is made up of 14 amino acids. CDR1 is DFQATT, CDR2 SNEGSKA, per germline (reference sequence). V lost 6 bases, J lost 0 bases, and 7 bases stayed unmatched. The CDR3 sequence: CSAKADRNQETQYF. CDR3 in DNA: TGCAGTGCCAAGGCGGACAGGAACCAAGAGACCCAGTACTTC.

At least ten counts were recorded for this clonotype. CDR3 residues: CASSRQGATGELFF. DNA of the CDR3: TGTGCCAGCAGCCGACAGGGCGCCACCGGGGAGCTGTTTTTT. The chain carries TRBV3-1 and TRBJ2-2, with 7 bases aligning to TRBD1. The germline V gene encodes CDR1 LGHDT and CDR2 YNNKEL (reference sequence). Trimming removed 4 bases from V and 4 bases from J; junction bases left unmatched: 3. The CDR3 spans 14 residues.

A remark on this clonotype: A much larger clone lies a single base off, so this may be a read error. This sequence joins TRBV10-3 and TRBJ2-1, with TRBD2 identical over 7 bases. This CDR3 contains 14 residues. Germline CDR1 and CDR2: ENHRY and SYGVKD. The CDR3 sequence is CVSQERGTNNEQFF. The DNA for the CDR3 is TGTGTCAGCCAAGAGCGGGGCACTAACAATGAGCAGTTCTTC.

This clonotype appeared many times. This chain uses TRBV28 with TRBJ1-1; D remains unclear. The ends were cut back, 4 bases at V and 0 bases at J, with 6 bases in the middle. The CDR3 length is 13 residues. Germline V CDR1 and CDR2: MDHEN, SYDVKM. The chain's CDR3 is CASSSQLNTEAFF. CDR3 in DNA: TGTGCCAGCAGTTCACAGCTGAACACTGAAGCTTTCTTT.

DNA for the CDR3: TGTGCCAGCAGCTTCGGACTAGCTAGACCTTACAATGAGCAGTTCTTC. Encoded protein: CASSFGLARPYNEQFF. V is TRBV7-3 and J is TRBJ2-1, with 8 bases fitting TRBD2. The V gene's germline CDR1 is SGHTA and CDR2 FQGTGA. Losses at the gene ends were 3 bases for V and 4 bases for J; bases not matched to a gene: 8. This CDR3 has 16 residues. The whole variable domain, filled in from reference TRBV7-3 and TRBJ2-1, reads GAGVSQTPSNKVTEKGKYVELRCDPISGHTALYWYRQSLGQGPEFLIYFQGTGAADDSGLPNDRFFAVRPEGSVSTLKIQRTERGDSAVYLCASSFGLARPYNEQFFGPGTRLTVL.

The chain's CDR3 is CASSFIPVGETEAFF. As DNA, the CDR3 is TGTGCCAGCAGTTTTATACCTGTGGGGGAAACTGAAGCTTTCTTT. J is TRBJ1-1 and V is TRBV27; TRBD1 is a possible D gene (5 bases). Between the trimmed V and J ends, which lost 3 bases and 5 bases, there was a span of 16 bases. From germline, CDR1 is MNHEY and CDR2 SMNVEV (reference sequence). The CDR3 is made up of 15 amino acids.

This clonotype has at least ten counts. The chain is built from TRBV2 and TRBJ2-7; 12 bases are a match to TRBD1. Trimming cost V 6 bases and J 6 bases; bases outside gene matches: 6. The CDR3 runs 14 residues. The germline gives CDR1 SNHLY, CDR2 FYNNEI. CDR3 protein: CASSAGQGAGEQYV. Here the CDR3 DNA reads TGTGCCAGCAGCGCGGGACAGGGGGCGGGCGAGCAGTACGTC.

The chain combines TRBV6-6 with TRBJ2-5; D is tentatively TRBD1 or TRBD2 (5 bases each). V was clipped by 5 bases and J by 1 base, with 14 bases between them. This CDR3 comprises 15 residues. Germline V CDR1 and CDR2: MNHNY, SVGAGI (reference sequence). The CDR3: CASSTAGTSQETQYF. CDR3 nucleotides: TGTGCCAGCAGTACAGCAGGGACGAGCCAAGAGACCCAGTACTTC.

This clonotype was seen only a few times. CDR3 region: CASSPLRSDRGNQPQHF. Here the CDR3 DNA reads TGTGCCAGCAGCCCACTGCGGTCGGACAGGGGCAATCAGCCCCAGCATTTT. This rearrangement joins TRBV7-9 to TRBJ1-5; 8 nucleotides line up with TRBD1. CDR3 size: 17 residues. Losses at the gene ends were 5 bases for V and 2 bases for J; bases not matched to a gene: 11. Germline CDR1 and CDR2: SEHNR and FQNEAQ (reference sequence). The full variable domain, rest sourced from reference TRBV7-9 and TRBJ1-5, is DTGVSQNPRHKITKRGQNVTFRCDPISEHNRLYWYRQTLGQGPEFLTYFQNEAQLEKSRLLSDRFSAERPKGSFSTLEIQRTEQGDSAMYLCASSPLRSDRGNQPQHFGDGTRLSIL.

This clonotype came up many times. The rearrangement uses TRBV4-2 and TRBJ1-4; D might be TRBD1 (6 bases). The CDR3 has 13 amino acids. The germline gives CDR1 LGHNA, CDR2 YNFKEQ. Trimming removed 5 bases from V and 6 bases from J, with 10 bases in between. Here the CDR3 DNA reads TGTGCCAGCAGCAAAAGGGGGGATGAAAAACTGTTTTTT. Protein sequence: CASSKRGDEKLFF.

This clonotype showed up many times. This chain joins TRBV12-3 or TRBV12-4 and TRBJ1-1; 7 positions match TRBD1. After removal of 5 bases from V and 6 bases from J, the junction contained 9 bases not matched to a gene. This CDR3 is built from 14 residues. The CDR3 here is CASSVSGGVAEAFF. The DNA of the CDR3 is TGTGCCAGCAGTGTTTCAGGGGGTGTCGCTGAAGCTTTCTTT.

The sample holds many counts of this clonotype. The chain links TRBV5-1 to TRBJ1-1; 9 bases align to TRBD1. Trimming at V came to 2 bases and at J to 3 bases, leaving 8 bases not matched to a gene. From germline, CDR1 is SGHRS and CDR2 YFSETQ. The CDR3 is made up of 16 amino acids. The chain's CDR3 is CASSLTGGVWDTEAFF. In nucleotides, the CDR3 is TGCGCCAGCAGCTTAACAGGGGGCGTGTGGGACACTGAAGCTTTCTTT.

Ten or more counts support this clonotype. This sequence joins TRBV28 and TRBJ2-5; D could derive from TRBD1 or TRBD2 (5 bases each). CDR3 size: 14 residues. Germline V gene data show CDR1 as MDHEN and CDR2 as SYDVKM. With 3 bases removed from V and 7 bases from J, the gap between germline ends came to 15 bases. The DNA for the CDR3 is TGTGCCAGCAGTTTCCGGGACCCGGAGGCGACCCAGTACTTC. This codes for CASSFRDPEATQYF.

This clonotype was seen more than once but under ten times. This chain links TRBV7-8 with TRBJ2-3, with TRBD2 matching 8 bases. From germline, CDR1 is SGHVS and CDR2 FQNEAQ. The CDR3 consists of 15 residues. V shed 3 bases and J 2 bases; nucleotides not matched to a gene: 4. The CDR3 reads CASSFRGLVTDTQYF. The CDR3 nucleotides read TGTGCCAGCAGCTTTCGGGGACTAGTCACAGATACGCAGTATTTT.

Only a few counts were recorded for this clonotype. The chain couples TRBV20-1 to TRBJ2-6; maybe TRBD1 (5 bases). Germline V CDR1 and CDR2: DFQATT, SNEGSKA (reference sequence). V lost 3 bases and J lost 2, with 14 bases in between. This CDR3 has 16 residues. Here the CDR3 reads CSASVSGLTGANVLTF. The CDR3 DNA reads TGCAGTGCTAGTGTATCAGGGTTAACTGGGGCCAACGTCCTGACTTTC.

This clonotype was seen a few times. V is TRBV12-5 and J is TRBJ1-3; D is unresolved. This CDR3 has 13 amino acids. CDR1 is LGHNT and CDR2 is FRNRAP in the germline V gene. Trimming shortened V by 7 bases and J by 2 bases, and 9 bases separated the two germline ends. CDR3 residues: CASVGPPGNTIYF. CDR3 sequence (DNA): TGTGCTAGTGTCGGACCTCCTGGAAACACCATATATTTT.

This clonotype was seen a few times. CDR3 residues: CASLRAGLNTEAFF. CDR3 sequence (DNA): TGTGCCAGCCTCAGGGCAGGGTTGAACACTGAAGCTTTCTTT. The V gene is TRBV6-5, the J gene TRBJ1-1, with D possibly being TRBD1 (5 bases). CDR1 and CDR2 from the germline V gene are MNHEY and SVGAGI. This CDR3 contains 14 residues. Trimming shortened V by 8 bases and J by 0 bases, and 13 bases separated the two germline ends.

This clonotype was counted only a few times. The chain has TRBV12-3 or TRBV12-4 and TRBJ2-7, with TRBD2 identical over 11 bases. This CDR3 is built from 15 residues. J lost 3 bases, V lost 6 bases, and 7 bases had no gene match. CDR3: CASRETSGEDYEQYV. DNA for the CDR3: TGTGCCAGCAGGGAGACTAGCGGGGAGGACTACGAGCAGTACGTC.

This clonotype was seen more than once but under ten times. The chain joins TRBV12-3 or TRBV12-4 to TRBJ1-2, with D unresolved. The CDR3 is made up of 11 amino acids. Trimming took off 5 bases at V and 4 bases at J, with 5 bases between the two ends. CDR3 residues: CASSQLYGYTF. The CDR3 DNA sequence: TGTGCCAGCAGTCAACTCTATGGCTACACCTTC.

This clonotype has more than one count but fewer than ten. The V gene is TRBV12-3 or TRBV12-4, the J gene TRBJ1-1; D not resolved. The CDR3 is 13 amino acids. V dropped 2 bases and J dropped 8 bases, with 12 bases sitting between them. CDR3 residues: CASSLYLTPEAFF. DNA for the CDR3: TGTGCCAGCAGTTTATACCTCACACCAGAAGCTTTCTTT.

This clonotype was seen only a few times. The chain recombines TRBV5-1 with TRBJ2-1, with 7 nucleotides matching TRBD2. Germline V lookup: CDR1 SGHRS, CDR2 YFSETQ. V was clipped by 0 bases and J by 8 bases; unmatched bases: 8. CDR3 length: 15 residues. The CDR3 DNA reads TGCGCCAGCAGCTTGGCGGGGGGACCCGTCCATGAGCAGTTCTTC. Protein product: CASSLAGGPVHEQFF.

This clonotype was counted at least ten times. V gene TRBV28 combines with J gene TRBJ2-1; D possibly corresponds to TRBD2 (6 bases). This CDR3 comprises 15 residues. Trimming removed 2 bases from V and 8 bases from J, with 16 bases in between. The V gene's germline CDR1 is MDHEN and CDR2 SYDVKM. CDR3 protein: CASSLEGGGGHEQFF. In nucleotides, the CDR3 is TGTGCCAGCAGTTTAGAGGGAGGAGGTGGCCATGAGCAGTTCTTC.

The chain links TRBV20-1 to TRBJ2-7; no reliable D call. V dropped 1 base and J dropped 12 bases, with 13 bases sitting between them. The CDR3 runs to 11 residues. In germline, CDR1 is DFQATT, CDR2 SNEGSKA (reference sequence). This chain's CDR3 is CSARGPPRMYF. CDR3 coding DNA: TGCAGTGCTAGAGGACCCCCGAGGATGTACTTC.